The rows below give T cell receptor beta chains drawn from one sample of a study of cytomegalovirus exposure and HLA in healthy donors. TCRdb's table, derived via immunoSEQ multiplex PCR, lists solely in-frame clones and lacks some. The sample lists about 94,000 clones; 50% to 80% were seen once. Material: PBMCs. All receptors come from a man aged 25 to 40 in good health and CMV-seronegative. The CDR3 runs from the conserved cysteine through the conserved F or W. Each record gives: V gene, J gene, CDR3 protein.

>TRBV7-6|TRBJ2-1
CASSSRTSTDNEQFF
>TRBV15|TRBJ1-5
CATRPGGRVSNQPQHF
>TRBV14|TRBJ1-2
CASSQSPTGGYTF
>TRBV7-3|TRBJ1-1
CASSPQGAKITEAFF
>TRBV9|TRBJ2-1
CASSVAAQGEQFF
>TRBV7-6|TRBJ1-2
CASSPPLPGVDYGYTF
>TRBV2|TRBJ2-2
CASIYGRANAGELFF
>TRBV11-2|TRBJ2-7
CASSLQVNSYEQYF
>TRBV11-2|TRBJ1-2
CASSLGVAGIAGYTF
>TRBV15|TRBJ2-5
CATAHRGHVQETQYF
>TRBV6-5|TRBJ1-5
CASTSGRDQPQHF
>TRBV10-2|TRBJ2-7
CASSGIAGSYEQYF
>TRBV7-9|TRBJ1-1
CASSLVVEGTGRVTEAFF
>TRBV6-1|TRBJ1-4
CASGDGQENEKLFF
>TRBV5-1|TRBJ2-5
CASSALEPQETQYF
>TRBV10-2|TRBJ2-7
CASSVTRTTYEQYF
>TRBV5-1|TRBJ1-2
CASSLGQGAQGGYTF
>TRBV27|TRBJ2-3
CASSLRGTSRLTDTQYF
>TRBV5-1|TRBJ1-1
CASSSQGTALNTEAFF
>TRBV18|TRBJ1-4
CASSPLAAANEKLFF
>TRBV2|TRBJ2-1
CASSEIGSADEQFF
>TRBV5-1|TRBJ2-1
CASSEGLAVHEQFF
>TRBV9|TRBJ2-7
CASSHSPGQGYEQYF
>TRBV6-5|TRBJ2-7
CASSRGRREVEQYF
>TRBV9|TRBJ2-2
CASSGRDLGELFF
>TRBV9|TRBJ2-6
CASSVAGSGANVLTF
>TRBV2|TRBJ2-7
CASSGIGTGASEQYF
>TRBV27|TRBJ1-4
CASSLIISRGLEKLFF
>TRBV29-1|TRBJ2-7
CSVTLTSSYEQYF